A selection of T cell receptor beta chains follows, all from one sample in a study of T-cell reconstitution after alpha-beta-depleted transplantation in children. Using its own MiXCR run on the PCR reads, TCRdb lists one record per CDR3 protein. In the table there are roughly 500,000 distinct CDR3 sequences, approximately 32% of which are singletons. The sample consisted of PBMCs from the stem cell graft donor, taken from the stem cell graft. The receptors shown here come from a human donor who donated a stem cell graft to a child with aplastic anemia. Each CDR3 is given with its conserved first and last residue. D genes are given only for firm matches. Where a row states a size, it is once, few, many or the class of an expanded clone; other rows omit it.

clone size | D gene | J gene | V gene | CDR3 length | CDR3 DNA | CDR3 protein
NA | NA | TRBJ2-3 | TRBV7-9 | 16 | TGTGCCAGCAGCCCATGCCACGGCGGGGGCACAGATACGCAGTATTTT | CASSPCHGGGTDTQYF
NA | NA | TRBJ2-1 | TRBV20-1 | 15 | TGCAGTGCTAGAGATAGGCCCAGCTCCTACAATGAGCAGTTCTTC | CSARDRPSSYNEQFF
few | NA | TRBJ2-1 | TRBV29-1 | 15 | TGCAGCGTCCCCATTATACACGGGTCCTACAATGAGCAGTTCTTC | CSVPIIHGSYNEQFF
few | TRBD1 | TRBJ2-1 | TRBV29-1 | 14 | TGCAGCGTTGAGGGGGGACAGGGCACGAGTGAGCAGTTCTTC | CSVEGGQGTSEQFF
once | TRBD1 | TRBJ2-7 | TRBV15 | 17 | TGTGCCACCAGCAGAGATCACTGGACAGGGGCGACCTACGAGCAGTACTTC | CATSRDHWTGATYEQYF
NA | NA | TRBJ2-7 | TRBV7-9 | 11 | TGTGCCAGCAGCGTTAGCGGAGCGGAGTACTTC | CASSVSGAEYF
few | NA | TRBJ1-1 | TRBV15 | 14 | TGTGCCACCAGCAGAGATGGAACAGGAATGGGGGCTTTCTTT | CATSRDGTGMGAFF
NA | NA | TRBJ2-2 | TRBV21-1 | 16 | TGTGCCAGCAGCCCGCTCGGACAGGGGGATACCGGGGAGCTGTTTTTT | CASSPLGQGDTGELFF
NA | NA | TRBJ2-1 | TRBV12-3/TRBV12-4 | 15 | TGTGCCAGCAGTTTGTCGACTACCACCTACAATGAGCAGTTCTTC | CASSLSTTTYNEQFF
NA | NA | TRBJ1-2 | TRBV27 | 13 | TGTGCCAGCAGTTTGCAGGGGCGGGGTGGCTACACCTTC | CASSLQGRGGYTF
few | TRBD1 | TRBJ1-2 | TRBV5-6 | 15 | TGTGCCAGCAGCTTATGGGACAGCGGGACCTATGGCTACACCTTC | CASSLWDSGTYGYTF
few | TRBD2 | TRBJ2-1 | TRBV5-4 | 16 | TGTGCCAGCAGCCCAGGGGGATTAGGCGGGAGGGATGAGCAGTTCTTC | CASSPGGLGGRDEQFF
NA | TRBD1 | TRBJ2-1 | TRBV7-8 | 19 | TGTGCCAGCAGCTTAGGGGACAGTATTACCAGGACACCATACAATGAGCAGTTCTTC | CASSLGDSITRTPYNEQFF
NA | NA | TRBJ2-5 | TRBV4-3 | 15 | TGCGCCAGCAGCCAAGATTTGGGACGGCAAGAGACCCAGTACTTC | CASSQDLGRQETQYF
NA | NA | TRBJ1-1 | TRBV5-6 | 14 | TGTGCCAGCAGCTTGAGGGATGGATTGACTGAAGCTTTCTTT | CASSLRDGLTEAFF
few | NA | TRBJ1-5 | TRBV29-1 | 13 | TGCAGCGTTGGCCTGGGGAACAATCAGCCCCAGCATTTT | CSVGLGNNQPQHF
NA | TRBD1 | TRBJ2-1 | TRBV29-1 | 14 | TGCAGCGCCCGGGACAGGGGATTTTTCAATGAGCAGTTCTTC | CSARDRGFFNEQFF
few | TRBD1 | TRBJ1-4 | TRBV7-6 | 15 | TGTGCCAGCAGCTCCAAACCGGGACAGGATGAAAAACTGTTTTTT | CASSSKPGQDEKLFF
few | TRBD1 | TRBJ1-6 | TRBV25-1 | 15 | TGTGCCAGCAGACAGACAGGGGTCTATAATTCACCCCTCCACTTT | CASRQTGVYNSPLHF
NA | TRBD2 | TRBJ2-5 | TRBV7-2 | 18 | TGTGCCAGCAGCTTAGACGTACTAGCGGGAGGTTCGGGAGAGACCCAGTACTTC | CASSLDVLAGGSGETQYF
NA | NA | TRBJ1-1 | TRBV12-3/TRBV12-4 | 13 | TGTGCCAGCAGTCCTAACGCGGGTACTGAAGCTTTCTTT | CASSPNAGTEAFF
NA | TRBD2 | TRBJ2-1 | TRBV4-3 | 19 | TGCGCCAGCAGCAAAGTCCTAGCGGGAGGGTTACTGTCCTACAATGAGCAGTTCTTC | CASSKVLAGGLLSYNEQFF
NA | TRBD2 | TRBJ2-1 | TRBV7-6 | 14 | TGTGCCAGCAGCTCACTAGCGGGAGGGGCTGAGCAGTTCTTC | CASSSLAGGAEQFF
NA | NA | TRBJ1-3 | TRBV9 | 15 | TGTGCCAGCAGCGCGACCGGGCGTGCCGGAAACACCATATATTTT | CASSATGRAGNTIYF
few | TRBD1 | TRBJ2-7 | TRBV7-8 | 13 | TGTGCCAGCAGCTCACAGGGGGCCAACGAGCAGTACTTC | CASSSQGANEQYF
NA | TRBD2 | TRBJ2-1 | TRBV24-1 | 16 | TGTGCCACCAGTGATTTGGTTGGAGACGGGAGGAATGAGCAGTTCTTC | CATSDLVGDGRNEQFF
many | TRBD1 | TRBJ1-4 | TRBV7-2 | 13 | TGTGCCAGCAGCCGACAGGGGCGTGAAAAACTGTTTTTT | CASSRQGREKLFF
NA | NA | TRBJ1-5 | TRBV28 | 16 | TGTGCCAGCAGCCTGGGCGGGTTTTGGAGCAATCAGCCCCAGCATTTT | CASSLGGFWSNQPQHF
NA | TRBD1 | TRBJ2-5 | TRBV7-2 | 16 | TGTGCCAGCAGCACGGGGACAGCGTGGAGAGGGGAGACCCAGTACTTC | CASSTGTAWRGETQYF
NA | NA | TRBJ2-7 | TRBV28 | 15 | TGTGCCAGCAGTTCGCGCCGGGAGAGGTCCTACGAGCAGTACTTC | CASSSRRERSYEQYF
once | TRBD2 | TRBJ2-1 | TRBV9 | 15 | TGTGCCAGCAGCGTCCAGACTAGCGGGAGAGGTGAGCAGTTCTTC | CASSVQTSGRGEQFF
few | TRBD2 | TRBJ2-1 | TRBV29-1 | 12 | TGCAGCGTTGACGGACTAGCGGGAGGGCCCTTCTTC | CSVDGLAGGPFF
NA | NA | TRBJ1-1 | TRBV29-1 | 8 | TGCAGCGTTGGAGAGGCTTTCTTT | CSVGEAFF
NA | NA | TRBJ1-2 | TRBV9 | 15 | TGTGCCAGCAGCGTAGGGCCCGGGATTAACTATGGCTACACCTTC | CASSVGPGINYGYTF
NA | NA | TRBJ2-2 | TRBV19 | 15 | TGTGCCACACAACGGGGAACAGGAAACACCGGGGAGCTGTTTTTT | CATQRGTGNTGELFF
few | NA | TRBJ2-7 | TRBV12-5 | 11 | TGTGCTAGTGGTTGGGGTTACGAGCAGTACTTC | CASGWGYEQYF
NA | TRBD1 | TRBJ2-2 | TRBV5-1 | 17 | TGCGCCAGCAGCCGAAAAGACAGGGGCGGGAACACCGGGGAGCTGTTTTTT | CASSRKDRGGNTGELFF
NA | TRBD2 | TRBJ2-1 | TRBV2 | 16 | TGTGCCAGCACCGGATATATAGCGGGAGGGCACAATGAGCAGTTCTTC | CASTGYIAGGHNEQFF
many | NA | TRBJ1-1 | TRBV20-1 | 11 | TGCAGTGCCTCAGGGAACACTGAAGCTTTCTTT | CSASGNTEAFF
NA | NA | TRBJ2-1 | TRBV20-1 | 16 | TGCAGTGCTGTACCGCATGCGGGAAGCTCCTACAATGAGCAGTTCTTC | CSAVPHAGSSYNEQFF
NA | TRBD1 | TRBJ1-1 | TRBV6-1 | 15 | TGTGCCAGCAGATTTTGGACAGGGTTGAACACTGAAGCTTTCTTT | CASRFWTGLNTEAFF
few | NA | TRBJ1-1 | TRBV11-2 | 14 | TGTGCCAGCAGCTTAGATCCAGGGGCCACTGAAGCTTTCTTT | CASSLDPGATEAFF
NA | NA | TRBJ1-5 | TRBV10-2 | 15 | TGCGCCAGCAGTGAGAGCCGTATAGCAAATCAGCCCCAGCATTTT | CASSESRIANQPQHF
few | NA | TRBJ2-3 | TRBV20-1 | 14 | TGCAGTGCTAGGGCCGGAGAAGCCACAGATACGCAGTATTTT | CSARAGEATDTQYF
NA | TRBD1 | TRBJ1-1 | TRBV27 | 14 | TGTGCCAGCAGTCGCCCGACGGGACAGGCTGAAGCTTTCTTT | CASSRPTGQAEAFF
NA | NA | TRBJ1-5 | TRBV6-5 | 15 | TGTGCCAGCAGTTACGACGGGAGTAGCAATCAGCCCCAGCATTTT | CASSYDGSSNQPQHF
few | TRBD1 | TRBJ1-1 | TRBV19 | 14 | TGTGCCAGTAGTACCCGGACAGGGATCACTGAAGCTTTCTTT | CASSTRTGITEAFF
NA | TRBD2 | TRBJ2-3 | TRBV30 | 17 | TGTGCCCGGGCGGGCGGTAAAAGCGGGAGCACCACAGATACGCAGTATTTT | CARAGGKSGSTTDTQYF
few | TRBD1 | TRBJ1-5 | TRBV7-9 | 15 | TGTGCCAGCAGCGGAGGGGGCACAGGCAGTCAGCCCCAGCATTTT | CASSGGGTGSQPQHF
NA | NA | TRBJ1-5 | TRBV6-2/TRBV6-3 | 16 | TGTGCCAGCAGTTCCGTCATGGGGGGAGACAATCAGCCCCAGCATTTT | CASSSVMGGDNQPQHF
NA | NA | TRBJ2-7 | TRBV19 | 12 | TGTGCCAGTAGTATCGGGCCAGGCGAGCAGTACTTC | CASSIGPGEQYF
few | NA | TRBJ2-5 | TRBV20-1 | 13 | TGCAGTGCTAGGAGTTGGGATTTGACGGCCCAGTACTTC | CSARSWDLTAQYF
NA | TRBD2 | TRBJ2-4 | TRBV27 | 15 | TGTGCCAGCAGCCCCATTCTAGCGGGAGGCCTCATTCAGTACTTC | CASSPILAGGLIQYF
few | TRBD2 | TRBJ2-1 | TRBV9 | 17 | TGTGCCAGCAGCGTTGGAGGTAGCGGGAGTCAGAAACATGAGCAGTTCTTC | CASSVGGSGSQKHEQFF
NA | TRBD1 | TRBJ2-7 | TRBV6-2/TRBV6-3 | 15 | TGTGCCAGCAGTTACTCCGGGACAGCGATCTACGAGCAGTACTTC | CASSYSGTAIYEQYF